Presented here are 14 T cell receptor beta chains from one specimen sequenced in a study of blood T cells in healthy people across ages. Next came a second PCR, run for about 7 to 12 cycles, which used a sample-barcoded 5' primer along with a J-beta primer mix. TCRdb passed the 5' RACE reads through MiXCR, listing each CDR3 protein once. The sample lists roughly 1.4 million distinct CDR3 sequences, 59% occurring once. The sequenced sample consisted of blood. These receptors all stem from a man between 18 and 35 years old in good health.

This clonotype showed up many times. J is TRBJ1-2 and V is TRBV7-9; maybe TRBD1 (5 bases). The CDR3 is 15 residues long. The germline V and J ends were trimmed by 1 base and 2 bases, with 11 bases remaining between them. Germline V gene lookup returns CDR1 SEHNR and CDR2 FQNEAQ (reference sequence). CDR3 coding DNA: TGTGCCAGCAGCTTAGGCACGGGACTGAACTATGGCTACACCTTC. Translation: CASSLGTGLNYGYTF.

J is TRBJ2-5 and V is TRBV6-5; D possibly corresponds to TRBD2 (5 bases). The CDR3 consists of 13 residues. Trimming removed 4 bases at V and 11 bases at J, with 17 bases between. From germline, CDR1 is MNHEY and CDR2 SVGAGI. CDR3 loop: CASSSSGLGEQYF. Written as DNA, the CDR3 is TGTGCCAGCAGTTCATCGGGTCTTGGGGAGCAGTACTTC.

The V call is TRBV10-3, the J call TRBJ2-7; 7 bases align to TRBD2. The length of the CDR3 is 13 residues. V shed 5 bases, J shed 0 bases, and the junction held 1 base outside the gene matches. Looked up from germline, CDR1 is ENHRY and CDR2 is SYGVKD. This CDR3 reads CAISWEGSYEQYF. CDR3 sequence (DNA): TGTGCCATCAGTTGGGAGGGCTCCTACGAGCAGTACTTC.

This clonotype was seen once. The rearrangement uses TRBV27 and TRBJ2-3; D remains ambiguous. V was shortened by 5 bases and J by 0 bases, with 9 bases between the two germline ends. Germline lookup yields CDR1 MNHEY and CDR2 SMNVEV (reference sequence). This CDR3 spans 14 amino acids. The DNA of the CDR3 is TGTGCCAGCAGTGCCCAGTCTAGCACAGATACGCAGTATTTT. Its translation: CASSAQSSTDTQYF.

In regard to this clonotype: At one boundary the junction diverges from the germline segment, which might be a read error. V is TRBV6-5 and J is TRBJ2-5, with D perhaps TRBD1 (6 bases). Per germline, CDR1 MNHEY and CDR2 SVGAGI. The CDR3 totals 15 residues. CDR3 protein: CASSYDRMYQGTQYF. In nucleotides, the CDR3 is TGTGCCAGCAGTTACGACAGGATGTACCAAGGGACCCAGTACTTC.

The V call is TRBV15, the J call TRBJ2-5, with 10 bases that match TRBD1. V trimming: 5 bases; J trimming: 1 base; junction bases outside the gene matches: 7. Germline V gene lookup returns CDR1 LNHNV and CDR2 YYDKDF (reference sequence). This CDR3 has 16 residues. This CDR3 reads CATSRRQGASQETQYF. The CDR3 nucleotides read TGTGCCACCAGCCGAAGACAGGGGGCCTCCCAAGAGACCCAGTACTTC.

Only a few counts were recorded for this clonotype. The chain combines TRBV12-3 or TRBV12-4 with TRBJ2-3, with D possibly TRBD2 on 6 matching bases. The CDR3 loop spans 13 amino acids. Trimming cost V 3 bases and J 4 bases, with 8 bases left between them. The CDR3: CASSFIAADTQYF. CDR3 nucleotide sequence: TGTGCCAGCAGTTTTATAGCGGCAGATACGCAGTATTTT.

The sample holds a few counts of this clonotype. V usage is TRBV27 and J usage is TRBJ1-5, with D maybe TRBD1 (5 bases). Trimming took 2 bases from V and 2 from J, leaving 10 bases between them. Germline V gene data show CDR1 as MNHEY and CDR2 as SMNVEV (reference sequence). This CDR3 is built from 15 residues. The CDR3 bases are TGTGCCAGCAGTTTAACAGGAGCACGCAATCAGCCCCAGCATTTT. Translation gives CASSLTGARNQPQHF.

CDR3: CASSLISMRDNEQFF. The DNA of the CDR3 is TGTGCCAGCAGCCTCATCTCGATGAGGGACAATGAGCAGTTCTTC. The J gene is TRBJ2-1, the V gene TRBV14; TRBD2 is a possible D gene (5 bases). The CDR3 totals 15 residues. V was cut by 4 bases and J by 5 bases, with 15 bases left in between. Germline CDR1 reads SGHDN; CDR2 reads FVKESK.

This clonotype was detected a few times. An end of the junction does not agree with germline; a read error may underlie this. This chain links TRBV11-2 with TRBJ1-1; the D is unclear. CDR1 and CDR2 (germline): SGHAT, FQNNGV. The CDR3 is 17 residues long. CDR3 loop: CASSPEAGLPEGTEAFF. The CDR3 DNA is TGTGCCAGCAGCCCCGAGGCAGGCCTTCCCGAGGGCACTGAGGCTTTCTTT.

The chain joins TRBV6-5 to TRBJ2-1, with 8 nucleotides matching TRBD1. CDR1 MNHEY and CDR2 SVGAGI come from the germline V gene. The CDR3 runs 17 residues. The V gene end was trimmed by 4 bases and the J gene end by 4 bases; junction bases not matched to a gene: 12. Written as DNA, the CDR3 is TGTGCCAGCAGTTCCACCCCCTGGACAGGGACATACAATGAGCAGTTCTTC. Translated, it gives CASSSTPWTGTYNEQFF.

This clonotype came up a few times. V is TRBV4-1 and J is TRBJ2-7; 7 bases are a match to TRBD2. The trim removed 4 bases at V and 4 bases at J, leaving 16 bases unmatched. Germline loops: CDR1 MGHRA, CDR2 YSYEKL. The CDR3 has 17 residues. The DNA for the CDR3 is TGCGCCAGCAGCCGTCGGCCTCCAACGGGGGGTAGTTACGAGCAGTACTTC. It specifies CASSRRPPTGGSYEQYF.

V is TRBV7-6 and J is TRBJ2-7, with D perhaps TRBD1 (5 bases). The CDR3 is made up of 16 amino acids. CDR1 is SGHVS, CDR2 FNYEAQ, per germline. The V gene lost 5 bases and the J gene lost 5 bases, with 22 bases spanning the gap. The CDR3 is CASSLRPQGASDEQYF. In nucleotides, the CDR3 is TGTGCCAGCAGCCTGCGACCCCAAGGGGCTTCCGACGAGCAGTACTTC. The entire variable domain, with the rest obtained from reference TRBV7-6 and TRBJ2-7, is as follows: GAGVSQSPRYKVTKRGQDVALRCDPISGHVSLYWYRQALGQGPEFLTYFNYEAQQDKSGLPNDRFSAERPEGSISTLTIQRTEQRDSAMYRCASSLRPQGASDEQYFGPGTRLTVT.

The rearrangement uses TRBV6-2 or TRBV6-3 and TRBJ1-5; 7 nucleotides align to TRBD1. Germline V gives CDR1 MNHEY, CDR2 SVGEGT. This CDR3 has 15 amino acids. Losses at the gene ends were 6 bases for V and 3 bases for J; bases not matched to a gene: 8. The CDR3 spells CASRTRRGPNQPQHF. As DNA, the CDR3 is TGTGCCAGCAGGACCCGTAGGGGGCCCAATCAGCCCCAGCATTTT.